These 2 T cell receptor beta chains originate from one sample sequenced in a study of beta chain features in type 1 diabetes (dated by TCRdb to the late 2010s). The method was the immunoSEQ multiplex PCR assay. All of the isolated RNA was reverse transcribed with the High Capacity cDNA Reverse Transcription Kit, so expressed TCRB transcripts were sequenced. The immuneACCESS repertoire file appears here via TCRdb, limited to in-frame rearrangements. These files lack a portion of the clones; in checked studies, under half of the deficit traces to unresolved V genes, and the cause of the others is not known. Across this sample there are some 500,000 clones, with about an eighth seen only once. Approximately 0.05% of the sample rests with the top ten. The sample taken for sequencing was naive CD4+ T cells from blood. Reading the label with the study, this specimen's cell subset or site is: true naive CD4+ T cells. These receptors were collected from a woman aged 18-35 years in good health.

This clone showed up just a few times. This CDR3 is also generated by other DNA sequences in the sample. The rearrangement uses TRBV20-1 and TRBJ2-7, with D possibly being TRBD2 (6 bases). The germline V gene has CDR1 DFQATT and CDR2 SNEGSKA (reference sequence). The length of the CDR3 is 11 residues. Deletions cut 6 bases from V and 3 bases from J, with 9 bases between. The CDR3 DNA reads TGCAGTGCGCGGGATTACTACGAGCAGTACTTC. Its protein product is CSARDYYEQYF.

The chain is built from TRBV29-1 and TRBJ2-3; D gene ambiguous. CDR1 and CDR2 (germline): SQVTM, ANQGSEA. V was clipped by 7 bases and J by 5 bases, with 7 bases between them. The CDR3 has 10 amino acids. The CDR3 spells CSALGDTQYF. The CDR3 region has the DNA TGCAGCGCATTGGGAGATACGCAGTATTTT.